The source of this T cell receptor (beta chain) is a study of shared clonotypes between healthy human individuals. Sequenced by immunoSEQ multiplex PCR; TCRdb stores in-frame clones only, minus some. The sample has 80,000 to 100,000 clones, 60% to 75% seen once. Germline V gene lookup returns CDR1 PRHDT and CDR2 FYEKMQ (reference sequence). This CDR3 has 12 amino acids. V was cut by 6 bases and J by 6 bases, with 11 bases left in between. Sequencing was performed on memory CD8+ T cells sorted from blood. As to subset: CD45RO+ cells pooled with CCR7-negative TemRA cells. This TCR was sampled from a man aged 25-45 years in good health. The chain couples TRBV13 to TRBJ1-1; D perhaps matches TRBD1 (5 bases). CDR3 in DNA: TGTGCCAGCAGGCGGGGGTTGGCTGAAGCTTTCTTT. Protein: CASRRGLAEAFF.